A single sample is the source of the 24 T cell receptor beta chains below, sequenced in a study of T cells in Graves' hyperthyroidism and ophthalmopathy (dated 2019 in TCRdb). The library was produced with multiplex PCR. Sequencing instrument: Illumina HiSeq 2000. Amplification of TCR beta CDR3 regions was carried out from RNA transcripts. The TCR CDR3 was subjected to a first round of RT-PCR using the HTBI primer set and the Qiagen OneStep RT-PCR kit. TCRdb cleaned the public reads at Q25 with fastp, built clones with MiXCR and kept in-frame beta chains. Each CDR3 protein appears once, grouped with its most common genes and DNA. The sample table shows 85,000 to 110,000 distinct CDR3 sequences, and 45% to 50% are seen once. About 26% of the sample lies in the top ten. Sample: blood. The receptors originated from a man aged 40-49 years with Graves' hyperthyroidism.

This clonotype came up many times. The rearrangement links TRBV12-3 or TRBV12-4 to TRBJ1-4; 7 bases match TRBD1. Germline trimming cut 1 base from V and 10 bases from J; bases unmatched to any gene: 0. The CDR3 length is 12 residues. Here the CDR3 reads CASSLGQGKLFF. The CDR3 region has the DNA TGTGCCAGCAGTTTAGGACAGGGAAAACTGTTTTTT.

CDR3 in amino acids: CASSVGSGGVYNEQFF. The CDR3 bases are TGTGCCAGCAGCGTTGGTAGCGGGGGGGTTTACAATGAGCAGTTCTTC. The genes are TRBV9 and TRBJ2-1; 11 positions agree with TRBD2. Germline CDR1 and CDR2: SGDLS and YYNGEE. The CDR3 runs to 16 residues. V was pared by 2 bases and J by 4 bases, with 5 bases of the junction left unmatched. The whole variable domain, filled in from reference TRBV9 and TRBJ2-1, reads DSGVTQTPKHLITATGQRVTLRCSPRSGDLSVYWYQQSLDQGLQFLIQYYNGEERAKGNILERFSAQQFPDLHSELNLSSLELGDSALYFCASSVGSGGVYNEQFFGPGTRLTVL.

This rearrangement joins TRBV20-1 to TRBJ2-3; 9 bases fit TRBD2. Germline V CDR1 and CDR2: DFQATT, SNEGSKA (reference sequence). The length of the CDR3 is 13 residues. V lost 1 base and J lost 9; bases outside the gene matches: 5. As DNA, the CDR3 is TGCAGTGCTAGAGTCGGCGGGAGGGGGACGCAGTATTTT. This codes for CSARVGGRGTQYF.

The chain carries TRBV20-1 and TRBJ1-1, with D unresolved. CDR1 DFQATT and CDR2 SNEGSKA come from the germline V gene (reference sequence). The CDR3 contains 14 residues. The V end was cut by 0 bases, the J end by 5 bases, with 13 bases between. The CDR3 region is CSARDSRMRTEAFF. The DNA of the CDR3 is TGCAGTGCTAGAGACAGTAGAATGAGAACTGAAGCTTTCTTT.

CDR3 loop: CSARAGGQDTSPLHF. The CDR3 nucleotides are TGCAGTGCCCGAGCGGGGGGACAAGACACTTCACCCCTCCACTTT. The rearrangement uses TRBV20-1 and TRBJ1-6, with a tentative D call TRBD1 (6 bases). Trimming removed 6 bases at V and 9 bases at J, with 21 bases between. The CDR3 contains 15 residues. The germline V gene has CDR1 DFQATT and CDR2 SNEGSKA (reference sequence).

CDR3 bases: TGTGCCAGCAGGCTGCTAGCGGAAAGCTACGAGCAGTACTTC. It is translated as CASRLLAESYEQYF. The chain recombines TRBV7-9 with TRBJ2-7; 7 bases fit TRBD2. Germline V gives CDR1 SEHNR, CDR2 FQNEAQ (reference sequence). With V trimmed by 6 bases and J by 3 bases, 8 bases remained unmatched. The CDR3 covers 14 residues. Together with reference TRBV7-9 and TRBJ2-7, the CDR3 gives the full variable domain: DTGVSQNPRHKITKRGQNVTFRCDPISEHNRLYWYRQTLGQGPEFLTYFQNEAQLEKSRLLSDRFSAERPKGSFSTLEIQRTEQGDSAMYLCASRLLAESYEQYFGPGTRLTVT.

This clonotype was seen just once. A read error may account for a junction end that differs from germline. CDR3 residues: CSARPTSGGDTGELYF. The CDR3 nucleotides are TGCAGTGCTAGACCTACTAGCGGGGGGGACACCGGGGAGCTGTACTTC. The chain uses TRBV20-1 and TRBJ2-7; 13 bases fit TRBD2. CDR1 is DFQATT and CDR2 is SNEGSKA in the germline V gene (reference sequence). The CDR3 has 16 amino acids.

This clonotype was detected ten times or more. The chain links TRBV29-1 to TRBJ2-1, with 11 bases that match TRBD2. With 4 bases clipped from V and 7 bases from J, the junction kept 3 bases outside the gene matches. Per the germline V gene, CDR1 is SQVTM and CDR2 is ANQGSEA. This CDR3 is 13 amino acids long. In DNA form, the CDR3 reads TGCAGCGTTGGGACTAGCGGGTCTAATGAGCAGTTCTTC. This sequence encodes CSVGTSGSNEQFF.

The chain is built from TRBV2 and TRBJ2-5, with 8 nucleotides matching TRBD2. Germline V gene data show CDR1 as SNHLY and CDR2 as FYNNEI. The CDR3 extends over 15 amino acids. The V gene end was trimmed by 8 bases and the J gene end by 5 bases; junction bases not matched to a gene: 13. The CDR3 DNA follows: TGTGCCAGCCGCGAGACTAGCGCGAGGGGTGAGACCCAGTACTTC. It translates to CASRETSARGETQYF.

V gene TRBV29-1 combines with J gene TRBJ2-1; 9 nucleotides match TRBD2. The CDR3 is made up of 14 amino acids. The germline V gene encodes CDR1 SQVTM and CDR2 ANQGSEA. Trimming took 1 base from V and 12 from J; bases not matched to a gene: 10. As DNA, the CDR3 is TGCAGCGTTGAAGGCGGGAGGGGGGCAGATACGCAGTTCTTC. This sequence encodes CSVEGGRGADTQFF.

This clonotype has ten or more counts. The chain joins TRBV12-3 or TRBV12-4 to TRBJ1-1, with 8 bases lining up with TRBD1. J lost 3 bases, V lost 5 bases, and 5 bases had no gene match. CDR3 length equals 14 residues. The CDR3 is CASSDRGFHTEAFF. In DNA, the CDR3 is TGTGCCAGCAGTGACAGGGGATTCCACACTGAAGCTTTCTTT.

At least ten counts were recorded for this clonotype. The CDR3 region is CASSYSVGGLAGVEQFF. CDR3 nucleotide sequence: TGTGCCAGCAGTTACTCGGTGGGGGGCCTAGCGGGAGTGGAGCAGTTCTTC. V usage is TRBV6-5 and J usage is TRBJ2-1, with 10 bases lining up with TRBD2. Germline V gene data show CDR1 as MNHEY and CDR2 as SVGAGI. The CDR3 spans 17 residues. V lost 0 bases to trimming and J lost 10 bases; unmatched junction nucleotides: 12.

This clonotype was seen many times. CDR3 bases: TGTGCCAGCAGCTTTCAGAGAAGCTACGAGCAGTACTTC. Protein sequence: CASSFQRSYEQYF. The chain combines TRBV11-1 with TRBJ2-7, with D uncertain. The CDR3 runs to 13 residues. CDR1 SGHAT and CDR2 FQDESV come from the germline V gene (reference sequence). The V and J ends lost 3 bases and 3 bases respectively, with 9 bases between them.

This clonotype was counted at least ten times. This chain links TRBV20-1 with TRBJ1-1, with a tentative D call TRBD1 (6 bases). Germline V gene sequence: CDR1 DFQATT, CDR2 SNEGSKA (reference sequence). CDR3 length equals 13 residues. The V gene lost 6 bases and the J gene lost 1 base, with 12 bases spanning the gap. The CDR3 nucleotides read TGCAGTGCAAGACAGGACGGGAACACTGAAGCTTTCTTT. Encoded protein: CSARQDGNTEAFF.

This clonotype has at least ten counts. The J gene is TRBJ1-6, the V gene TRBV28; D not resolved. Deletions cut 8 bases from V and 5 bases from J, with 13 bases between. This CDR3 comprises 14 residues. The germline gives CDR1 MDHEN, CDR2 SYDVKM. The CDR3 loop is CASLQRTDNSPLHF. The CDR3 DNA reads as TGTGCCAGCCTACAGAGGACCGATAATTCACCCCTCCACTTT. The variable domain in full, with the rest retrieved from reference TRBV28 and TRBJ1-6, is DVKVTQSSRYLVKRTGEKVFLECVQDMDHENMFWYRQDPGLGLRLIYFSYDVKMKEKGDIPEGYSVSREKKERFSLILESASTNQTSMYLCASLQRTDNSPLHFGNGTRLTVT.

The CDR3 sequence is CSATSGDITDTQYF. The CDR3 DNA follows: TGCAGTGCTACTAGCGGGGACATCACAGATACGCAGTATTTT. J is TRBJ2-3 and V is TRBV20-1; TRBD2 aligns across 9 bases. The trim removed 4 bases at V and 2 bases at J, leaving 4 bases unmatched. The CDR3 sequence is 14 residues long. CDR1 DFQATT and CDR2 SNEGSKA come from the germline V gene (reference sequence).

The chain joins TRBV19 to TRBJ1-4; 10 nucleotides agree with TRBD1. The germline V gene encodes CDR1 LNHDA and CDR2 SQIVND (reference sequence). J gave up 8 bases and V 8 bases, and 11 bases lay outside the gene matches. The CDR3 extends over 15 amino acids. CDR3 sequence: CASGLGDRGVEKLFF. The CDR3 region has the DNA TGTGCCAGTGGTCTGGGGGACAGGGGAGTCGAAAAACTGTTTTTT. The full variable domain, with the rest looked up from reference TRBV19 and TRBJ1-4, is DGGITQSPKYLFRKEGQNVTLSCEQNLNHDAMYWYRQDPGQGLRLIYYSQIVNDFQKGDIAEGYSVSREKKESFPLTVTSAQKNPTAFYLCASGLGDRGVEKLFFGSGTQLSVL.

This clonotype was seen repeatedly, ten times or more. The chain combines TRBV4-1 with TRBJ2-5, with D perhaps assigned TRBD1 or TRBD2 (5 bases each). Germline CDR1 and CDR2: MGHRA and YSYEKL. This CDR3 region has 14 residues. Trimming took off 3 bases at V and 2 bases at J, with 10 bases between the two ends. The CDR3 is CASSQWGRQETQYF. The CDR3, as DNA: TGCGCCAGCAGCCAGTGGGGGAGACAAGAGACCCAGTACTTC.

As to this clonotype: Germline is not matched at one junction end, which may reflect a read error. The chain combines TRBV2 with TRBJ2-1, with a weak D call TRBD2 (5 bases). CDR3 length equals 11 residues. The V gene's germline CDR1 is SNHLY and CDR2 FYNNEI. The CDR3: CASAGHNEQLF. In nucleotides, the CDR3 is TGTGCCAGCGCGGGTCACAATGAGCAGCTCTTC.

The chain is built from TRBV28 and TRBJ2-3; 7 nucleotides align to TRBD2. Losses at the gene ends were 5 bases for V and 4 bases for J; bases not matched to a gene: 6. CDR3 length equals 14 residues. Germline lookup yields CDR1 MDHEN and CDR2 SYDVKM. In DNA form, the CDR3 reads TGTGCCAGCAGTACTGCGGGAGTTCCAGATACGCAGTATTTT. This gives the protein CASSTAGVPDTQYF. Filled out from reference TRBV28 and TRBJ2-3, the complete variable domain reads DVKVTQSSRYLVKRTGEKVFLECVQDMDHENMFWYRQDPGLGLRLIYFSYDVKMKEKGDIPEGYSVSREKKERFSLILESASTNQTSMYLCASSTAGVPDTQYFGPGTRLTVL.

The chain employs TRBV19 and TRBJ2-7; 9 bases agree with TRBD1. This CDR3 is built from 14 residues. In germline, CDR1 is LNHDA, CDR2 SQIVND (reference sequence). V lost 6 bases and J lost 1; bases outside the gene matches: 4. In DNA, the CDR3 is TGTGCCAGTAGCACCGGGACAGGGTCCTACGAGCAGTACTTC. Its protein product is CASSTGTGSYEQYF.

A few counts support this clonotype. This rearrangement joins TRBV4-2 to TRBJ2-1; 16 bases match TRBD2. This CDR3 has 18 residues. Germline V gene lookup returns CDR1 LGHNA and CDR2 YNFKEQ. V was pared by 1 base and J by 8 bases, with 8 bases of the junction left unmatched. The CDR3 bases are TGTGCCAGCAGCCAAGTAGGGACTAGCGGGGGGGCTTCGGATGAGCAGTTCTTC. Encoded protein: CASSQVGTSGGASDEQFF.

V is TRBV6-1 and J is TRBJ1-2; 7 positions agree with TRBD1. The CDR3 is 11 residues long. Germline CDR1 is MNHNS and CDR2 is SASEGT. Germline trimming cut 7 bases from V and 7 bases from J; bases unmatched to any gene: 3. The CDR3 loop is CASKGAGGYTF. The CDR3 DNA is TGTGCCAGCAAGGGGGCGGGTGGCTACACCTTC.

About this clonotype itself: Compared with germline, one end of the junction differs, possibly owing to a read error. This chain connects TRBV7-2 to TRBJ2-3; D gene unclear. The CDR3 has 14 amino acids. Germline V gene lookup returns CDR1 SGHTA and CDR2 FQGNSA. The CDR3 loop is CASSASLSTDMQYF. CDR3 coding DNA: TGTGCCAGCAGCGCTAGTCTTAGCACAGATATGCAGTATTTT.